The clone carrying this T cell receptor beta chain was picked up a small number of times. Germline lookup yields CDR1 LNHDA and CDR2 SQIVND (reference sequence). V dropped 4 bases and J dropped 11; count of bases not matched to a gene: 10. This CDR3 spans 13 amino acids. The sample originates from a study of preoperative IRX-2 immunotherapy in early breast cancer. Treatment described: preoperative locoregional IRX-2 cytokine immunotherapy. Preoperative locoregional IRX-2 cytokine immunotherapy was tested in the phase Ib source study. Clones were sequenced by immunoSEQ multiplex PCR, and TCRdb holds only the in-frame ones, with some missing. This sample carries about 98,000 clones, roughly 88% of them seen once, and the ten largest clones take under 2.5%.

The input for sequencing was tumor tissue, taken after IRX-2 immunotherapy. This TCR was recovered from a human donor with breast cancer. J is TRBJ1-1 and V is TRBV19; 7 bases fit TRBD1. In nucleotides, the CDR3 is TGTGCCAGTAGTACCACAGGGGCGGGGATGGCTTTCTTT. Translated: CASSTTGAGMAFF. The full variable domain, with the rest looked up from reference TRBV19 and TRBJ1-1, is DGGITQSPKYLFRKEGQNVTLSCEQNLNHDAMYWYRQDPGQGLRLIYYSQIVNDFQKGDIAEGYSVSREKKESFPLTVTSAQKNPTAFYLCASSTTGAGMAFFGQGTRLTVV.